This is a list of T cell receptor beta chains from one sample in a study of blood T cells in healthy people across ages. MiXCR was run by TCRdb on the 5' RACE reads, yielding one entry per CDR3 protein. The sample holds roughly 800,000 distinct CDR3 sequences; about three fifths are singletons and the top ten take approximately 21%. The sample was blood. These TCRs come from a young man in good health. The CDR3 runs from the conserved cysteine through the conserved F or W. The order of the fields is V gene, CDR3 length, D gene, clone size, J gene, CDR3 DNA, CDR3 protein. A D gene is named only where the DNA matches it firmly. Rows give clone size only sometimes, using once, few, many, or a class for an expanded clone.

TRBV29-1	13	NA	NA	TRBJ1-1	TGCAGCGGACTTCTTGGGGGCATCACTGAAGCTTTCTTT	CSGLLGGITEAFF
TRBV10-3	13	NA	few	TRBJ2-7	TGTGCCTCCTACCGGGACAACTCCTACGAGCAGTACTTC	CASYRDNSYEQYF
TRBV7-9	12	TRBD2	NA	TRBJ2-7	TGTGCCAGCAGCCCCGGGACTACTGAGCAGTACTTC	CASSPGTTEQYF
TRBV7-2	15	TRBD2	NA	TRBJ2-7	TGTGCCAGCAGCTCAGTTGGACTAGCGGGCTACGAGCAGTACTTC	CASSSVGLAGYEQYF
TRBV20-1	15	NA	few	TRBJ2-3	TGCAGTGCTAGGGAGGGCCAAGGATTCGCAGATACGCAGTATTTT	CSAREGQGFADTQYF
TRBV29-1	14	NA	many	TRBJ2-1	TGCAGCGCGGGTTCCGGGATAGGGCCGTCCAGCCAGTTCTTC	CSAGSGIGPSSQFF
TRBV9	17	TRBD2	NA	TRBJ2-7	TGTGCCAGCAGCCCCCAGCTAGCGGGAGGTAAGGCCTACGAGCAGTACTTC	CASSPQLAGGKAYEQYF
TRBV7-3	13	NA	few	TRBJ2-3	TGTGCCAGCAGCTCCTCGGATCTTGGTACGCAGTATTTT	CASSSSDLGTQYF
TRBV6-2/TRBV6-3	14	NA	many	TRBJ2-6	TGTGCCAGCAGTTGGGACTCTGGGGCCAACGTCCTGACTTTC	CASSWDSGANVLTF
TRBV6-6	15	NA	NA	TRBJ2-1	TGTGCCAGCAGTTACGCCAGAAGCTCCTACAATGAGCAGTTCTTC	CASSYARSSYNEQFF
TRBV20-1	14	NA	NA	TRBJ2-3	TGCAGTGCTAGAAAGGGGCCAGCCACAGATACGCAGTATTTT	CSARKGPATDTQYF
TRBV21-1	14	NA	NA	TRBJ2-1	TGTGCCAGCAGCAAAGTGGCGTATTCGGGTGAGCAGTTCTTC	CASSKVAYSGEQFF
TRBV5-1	14	NA	few	TRBJ2-1	TGCGCCAGCAGCGAAGGACTGACATACAATGAGCAGTTCTTC	CASSEGLTYNEQFF
TRBV7-9	13	NA	few	TRBJ2-1	TGTGCCAGCAGCTTAGCTAAGCCAGATGAGCAGTTCTTC	CASSLAKPDEQFF
TRBV20-1	12	NA	NA	TRBJ2-7	TGCAGTGCACTGCCGGGATCCTACGAGCAGTACTTC	CSALPGSYEQYF
TRBV5-5	15	TRBD2	NA	TRBJ2-3	TGTGCCAGCTTCGACGGGGGGGCCCTCACAGATACGCAGTATTTT	CASFDGGALTDTQYF
TRBV7-9	16	NA	NA	TRBJ1-4	TGTGCCAGCAGCTCCTACATGGGACATTCCGGTGAAAAACTGTTTTTT	CASSSYMGHSGEKLFF
TRBV12-3/TRBV12-4	17	NA	once	TRBJ1-5	TGTGCCAGCAGCCTATTTGGGGGCTCCAATAGCAATCAGCCCCAGCATTTT	CASSLFGGSNSNQPQHF
TRBV28	19	TRBD1	NA	TRBJ2-3	TGTGCCAGCAGTTCGGCCAGGGGGCTCCCCCGAATAATTTCGGATACGCAGTATTTT	CASSSARGLPRIISDTQYF
TRBV20-1	15	TRBD2	NA	TRBJ2-3	TGCAGTGCTAGTCCTCTAGCGGGGAGCACAGATACGCAGTATTTT	CSASPLAGSTDTQYF
TRBV20-1	15	TRBD1	few	TRBJ1-1	TGCAGTGCGACCCCCCGCCCCGGGACAGACACTGAAGCTTTCTTT	CSATPRPGTDTEAFF
TRBV9	14	NA	NA	TRBJ2-5	TGTGCCAGCAGCTTACCTGACCTCGGGGAGACCCAGTACTTC	CASSLPDLGETQYF
TRBV12-3/TRBV12-4	15	NA	once	TRBJ2-3	TGTGCCACCTCAGGGGGAACGGGGGGCACAGATACGCAGTATTTT	CATSGGTGGTDTQYF
TRBV2	16	TRBD2	once	TRBJ2-5	TGTGCCAGCAGTGCTATTGGAGCGGGATACCAAGAGACCCAGTACTTC	CASSAIGAGYQETQYF
TRBV20-1	16	TRBD1	NA	TRBJ1-1	TGCAGTGCTAGAGACCAGACTAAGGGGGCGTACACTGAAGCTTTCTTT	CSARDQTKGAYTEAFF
TRBV6-1	16	NA	many	TRBJ2-7	TGTGCCAGCAGTGGGGGGCCCAATTCGGGTCTCTACGAGCAGTACTTC	CASSGGPNSGLYEQYF
TRBV4-2	12	NA	NA	TRBJ1-1	TGTGCCAGCAGCCAAGGTAACAGAGAAGCTTTCTTT	CASSQGNREAFF
TRBV7-9	16	NA	NA	TRBJ2-6	TGTGCCAGCAGACCAGGTCGAATCTCTGGGGCCAACGTCCTGACTTTC	CASRPGRISGANVLTF
TRBV12-5	14	NA	few	TRBJ2-1	TGTGCTAGTGGTTTGGGCAGCTCCTACAATGAGCAGTTCTTC	CASGLGSSYNEQFF
TRBV7-2	15	NA	few	TRBJ2-5	TGTGCCAGCAGCACATACGGAGCGACCCAAGAGACCCAGTACTTC	CASSTYGATQETQYF
TRBV5-5	15	TRBD1	few	TRBJ2-3	TGTGCCAGCAGCACGACAGGGGACCCCACAGATACGCAGTATTTT	CASSTTGDPTDTQYF
TRBV10-3	17	TRBD2	NA	TRBJ2-1	TGTGCCATCAGTGAGTACCCTAGCGGGAGCTCCTACAATGAGCAGTTCTTC	CAISEYPSGSSYNEQFF
TRBV30	11	NA	NA	TRBJ1-2	TGTGCCTCCTACACGCCTTATGGCTACACCTTC	CASYTPYGYTF
TRBV28	14	NA	NA	TRBJ2-5	TGTGCCAGCAAAGGGGCGGGGCGCCAAGAGACCCAGTACTTC	CASKGAGRQETQYF
TRBV7-2	14	NA	NA	TRBJ2-7	TGTGCCAGCAGCTTATCAGGTTTTGATTACGAGCAGTACTTC	CASSLSGFDYEQYF
TRBV6-6	12	NA	once	TRBJ2-5	TGTGCCAGCCGGGGGACGGGAGAGACCCGGTACTTC	CASRGTGETRYF
TRBV6-1	14	TRBD1	NA	TRBJ1-2	TGTGCCAGCGGGGACAGGGGCGTTAACTATGGCTACACCTTC	CASGDRGVNYGYTF
TRBV20-1	12	NA	NA	TRBJ1-2	TGCAGGGCTAGGAGGGGAGGCTATGGCTACACCTTC	CRARRGGYGYTF
TRBV27	13	NA	NA	TRBJ2-5	TGTGCCAGCAGGCCCCGGTGGTCTGAGACCCAGTACTTC	CASRPRWSETQYF
TRBV30	12	NA	NA	TRBJ1-1	TGTGCCTGGAGTGCACAGTACACTGAAGCTTTCTTT	CAWSAQYTEAFF
TRBV28	14	NA	NA	TRBJ2-1	TGTGCCACCCAACCTCCAGGAGGGCGCAATGAGCAGTTCTTC	CATQPPGGRNEQFF
TRBV4-1	14	NA	few	TRBJ2-5	TGCGCCAGCAGCCTCTACGGGGGACAAGAGACCCAGTACTTC	CASSLYGGQETQYF
TRBV7-2	14	NA	NA	TRBJ1-6	TGTGCCAGCAGCCCGCCAGGGAGTCCCCACCCCCTCCACTTT	CASSPPGSPHPLHF
TRBV12-3/TRBV12-4	14	NA	NA	TRBJ2-7	TGTGCCAGCAGTTTCTCACGCCAGACCTACGAGCAGTACTTC	CASSFSRQTYEQYF
TRBV2	15	TRBD1	NA	TRBJ2-7	TGTGCCAGCATTTACCGGGACAGGGAATCCTACGAGCAGTACTTC	CASIYRDRESYEQYF
TRBV6-5	13	NA	NA	TRBJ2-6	TGTGCCAGCAGCTCCCAGGGGGCCAACGTCCTGACTTTC	CASSSQGANVLTF
TRBV6-5	15	NA	few	TRBJ2-7	TGTGCCAGCAGTTACTCTACCCCGACGTCCTACGAGCAGTACTTC	CASSYSTPTSYEQYF
TRBV24-1	13	NA	NA	TRBJ2-5	TGTGCCACCAGTGATTTAATTTTAGAGACCCAGTACTTC	CATSDLILETQYF
TRBV20-1	13	TRBD2	few	TRBJ2-5	TGCAGTGCCGGGACTACCCGAATTGAGACCCAGTACTTC	CSAGTTRIETQYF
TRBV12-3/TRBV12-4	14	TRBD1	NA	TRBJ2-1	TGTGCCAGCAGTCACCGGGACAGGGAGGAGACCCAGTTCTTC	CASSHRDREETQFF
TRBV25-1	14	NA	NA	TRBJ2-7	TGTGCCAGCAGCCCCGGACTTCTCACCTACGAGCAGTACTTC	CASSPGLLTYEQYF
TRBV7-2	15	NA	NA	TRBJ2-1	TGTGCCAGCAGACCTTACACGAACTCCTACAATGAGCAGTTCTTC	CASRPYTNSYNEQFF
TRBV13	17	TRBD1	NA	TRBJ2-1	TGTGCCAGCAGTCCCCGTTCGACAGGGAAGTCGGGGAATGAGCAGTTCTTC	CASSPRSTGKSGNEQFF
TRBV14	12	NA	NA	TRBJ2-7	TGTGCCGGCAGCCAAGTCGCCGGCGAGCAGTACTTC	CAGSQVAGEQYF